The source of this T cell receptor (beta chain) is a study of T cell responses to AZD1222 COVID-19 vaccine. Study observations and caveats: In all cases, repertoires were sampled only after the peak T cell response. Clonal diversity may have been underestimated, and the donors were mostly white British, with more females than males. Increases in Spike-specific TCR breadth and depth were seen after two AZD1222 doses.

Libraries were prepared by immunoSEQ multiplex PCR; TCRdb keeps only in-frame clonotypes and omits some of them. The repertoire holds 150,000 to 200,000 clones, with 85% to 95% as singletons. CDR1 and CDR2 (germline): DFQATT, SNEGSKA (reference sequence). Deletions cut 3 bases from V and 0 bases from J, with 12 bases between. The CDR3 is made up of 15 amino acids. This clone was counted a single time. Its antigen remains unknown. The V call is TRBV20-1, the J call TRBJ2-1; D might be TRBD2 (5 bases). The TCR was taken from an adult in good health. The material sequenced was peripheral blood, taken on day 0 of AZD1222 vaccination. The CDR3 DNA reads TGCAGTGCTAGTAGGATCGGAGGCTCCTACAATGAGCAGTTCTTC. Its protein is CSASRIGGSYNEQFF.